This T cell receptor beta chain was obtained from a study of blood T cells in healthy people across ages. V was clipped by 2 bases and J by 4 bases, with 15 bases between them. Germline V gives CDR1 SGHKS, CDR2 YYEKEE (reference sequence). The CDR3 consists of 15 residues. It was with a sample-barcoded 5' primer and a J-beta primer mix that a second PCR of about 7 to 12 cycles was run. TCRdb processed the 5' RACE reads anew with MiXCR; each CDR3 protein has one entry. The data show around 1.7 million distinct CDR3 sequences, with about 28% seen just once and around 7.7% held by the top ten. The specimen sequenced was blood. The chain employs TRBV5-5 and TRBJ1-2, with a tentative D call TRBD1 (5 bases). The TCR was taken from a woman aged 30 to 39 in good health. CDR3 DNA: TGTGCCAGCAGCTTAGGGCTGACCGGGACCTATGGCTACACCTTC. Its protein product is CASSLGLTGTYGYTF.